This T cell receptor (beta chain) appears in the sequencing data of a study of vaccination effects on CD4 cells after COVID-19. Culture lasted around eleven days before CD4+ T cell isolation. In the case of this clone: Antigen unknown.

Germline lookup yields CDR1 SGHVS and CDR2 FNYEAQ. V was clipped by 7 bases and J by 4 bases, with 19 bases between them. The CDR3 sequence is 15 residues long. Some clones are missing from TCRdb's copy, which holds only in-frame ones; the method was immunoSEQ multiplex PCR. The sample shows about 46,000 clones, roughly 80% of them seen only once. The source of this sequence is a human donor who had a prior SARS-CoV-2 infection. This chain uses TRBV7-6 with TRBJ1-1; maybe TRBD1 (5 bases). Sequenced material: CD4+ T cells from PBMCs cultured without peptide, taken before COVID-19 vaccination. In nucleotides, the CDR3 is TGTGCCAGCACTATGGGGGTTGAGTCTACCACTGAAGCTTTCTTT. It yields the protein CASTMGVESTTEAFF.